These T cell receptor beta chains were read from a single sample in a study of response to subunit inactivated influenza vaccine. TCRdb re-called the RT-PCR reads with MiXCR, one entry per CDR3 protein. Counted here are about 620,000 distinct CDR3 sequences, roughly 12% occurring once; the ten biggest clones make up 11%. These data were also reused for a study on T cells expressing NK-cell markers.

This material consisted of PBMCs from blood, taken on the day of vaccination. The receptors here all came from a man aged 45 to 65 who received an inactivated influenza vaccine. CDR3s include the opening cysteine and the closing phenylalanine or tryptophan. Fields, in order: CDR3 protein, CDR3 DNA, V gene, J gene, clone size, D gene. The D gene is left open where the match is weak. Clone size appears in some rows only: once, few, many, or a class for an expanded clone.

cdr3_aa: CASSVGLPSTDTQYF
cdr3_nt: TGCGCCAGCAGCGTGGGACTACCTAGCACAGATACGCAGTATTTT
v_call: TRBV5-1
j_call: TRBJ2-3
clone_size: many
d_call: TRBD2

cdr3_aa: CASSVGRQGPEQYF
cdr3_nt: TGTGCCAGCAGCGTAGGTCGACAGGGGCCCGAGCAGTACTTC
v_call: TRBV9
j_call: TRBJ2-7
clone_size: few
d_call: TRBD1

cdr3_aa: CASSLVATDTQYF
cdr3_nt: TGTGCCAGCAGTTTAGTGGCTACCGATACGCAGTATTTT
v_call: TRBV12-3/TRBV12-4
j_call: TRBJ2-3
clone_size: many
d_call: .

cdr3_aa: CASSKGWGQETQYF
cdr3_nt: TGTGCCAGCAGCAAGGGATGGGGGCAAGAGACCCAGTACTTC
v_call: TRBV12-3/TRBV12-4
j_call: TRBJ2-5
clone_size: few
d_call: .

cdr3_aa: CASSLEAGPTPYEQYF
cdr3_nt: TGCGCCAGCAGCTTGGAGGCAGGGCCAACGCCCTACGAGCAGTACTTC
v_call: TRBV5-1
j_call: TRBJ2-7
clone_size: few
d_call: .

cdr3_aa: CASAQEPYEQYF
cdr3_nt: TGTGCCAGCGCTCAGGAGCCCTACGAGCAGTACTTC
v_call: TRBV3-1
j_call: TRBJ2-7
clone_size: many
d_call: .

cdr3_aa: CSARARIGYEQYF
cdr3_nt: TGCAGTGCTAGAGCTCGAATAGGGTACGAGCAGTACTTC
v_call: TRBV20-1
j_call: TRBJ2-7
clone_size: .
d_call: .

cdr3_aa: CSAIRRGRGADTQYF
cdr3_nt: TGCAGTGCTATTCGCAGGGGGCGCGGTGCAGATACGCAGTATTTT
v_call: TRBV20-1
j_call: TRBJ2-3
clone_size: few
d_call: TRBD1

cdr3_aa: CASSFRDRDQPQHF
cdr3_nt: TGTGCCAGCAGTTTCCGGGACAGAGATCAGCCCCAGCATTTT
v_call: TRBV6-5
j_call: TRBJ1-5
clone_size: many
d_call: TRBD1

cdr3_aa: CASSLGGGSREQYF
cdr3_nt: TGTGCCAGCAGCTTAGGGGGCGGGTCTCGCGAGCAGTACTTC
v_call: TRBV7-9
j_call: TRBJ2-7
clone_size: .
d_call: .

cdr3_aa: CASSRSVRAYEQYF
cdr3_nt: TGTGCCAGCAGCAGGTCCGTCAGAGCCTACGAGCAGTACTTC
v_call: TRBV3-1
j_call: TRBJ2-7
clone_size: .
d_call: .

cdr3_aa: CASSDKGAAYNEQFF
cdr3_nt: TGTGCCAGCAGTGATAAGGGGGCGGCCTACAATGAGCAGTTCTTC
v_call: TRBV6-1
j_call: TRBJ2-1
clone_size: .
d_call: TRBD1

cdr3_aa: CASSAAGGAYNEQFF
cdr3_nt: TGTGCCAGCAGCGCGGCCGGGGGGGCCTACAATGAGCAGTTCTTC
v_call: TRBV9
j_call: TRBJ2-1
clone_size: few
d_call: TRBD2

cdr3_aa: CASRGQGLAKNIQYF
cdr3_nt: TGTGCCAGCAGGGGACAGGGACTAGCCAAAAACATTCAGTACTTC
v_call: TRBV6-2/TRBV6-3
j_call: TRBJ2-4
clone_size: .
d_call: TRBD1

cdr3_aa: CASNIGLAISQETQYF
cdr3_nt: TGTGCCAGCAATATAGGACTAGCCATATCCCAAGAGACCCAGTACTTC
v_call: TRBV6-2/TRBV6-3
j_call: TRBJ2-5
clone_size: .
d_call: TRBD2

cdr3_aa: CASSGGGYRSSYEQYF
cdr3_nt: TGTGCCAGTTCGGGGGGGGGCTATCGGAGTTCCTACGAGCAGTACTTC
v_call: TRBV11-2
j_call: TRBJ2-7
clone_size: .
d_call: TRBD2

cdr3_aa: CAASGMATDTQYF
cdr3_nt: TGTGCCGCATCCGGAATGGCAACAGATACGCAGTATTTT
v_call: TRBV10-3
j_call: TRBJ2-3
clone_size: .
d_call: .

cdr3_aa: CASSPLPGGALDTQYF
cdr3_nt: TGTGCCAGCAGCCCCCTCCCCGGGGGGGCTTTGGATACGCAGTATTTT
v_call: TRBV14
j_call: TRBJ2-3
clone_size: few
d_call: TRBD2

cdr3_aa: CASGLPGHEQYF
cdr3_nt: TGTGCTAGTGGTTTGCCGGGGCACGAGCAGTACTTC
v_call: TRBV12-5
j_call: TRBJ2-7
clone_size: .
d_call: .

cdr3_aa: CASSQGWGGWGRTDTQYF
cdr3_nt: TGTGCCAGCAGCCAAGGATGGGGGGGTTGGGGCCGCACAGATACGCAGTATTTT
v_call: TRBV3-1
j_call: TRBJ2-3
clone_size: .
d_call: TRBD2

cdr3_aa: CASSRVYNSPLHF
cdr3_nt: TGTGCCAGTAGTCGGGTCTATAATTCACCCCTCCACTTT
v_call: TRBV19
j_call: TRBJ1-6
clone_size: .
d_call: .

cdr3_aa: CASSSPAAGVYNEQFF
cdr3_nt: TGTGCCAGCAGTTCCCCTGCCGCTGGGGTCTACAATGAGCAGTTCTTC
v_call: TRBV6-2/TRBV6-3
j_call: TRBJ2-1
clone_size: few
d_call: .

cdr3_aa: CASSEPGFSGNTIYF
cdr3_nt: TGTGCCAGCAGCGAACCGGGTTTCTCTGGAAACACCATATATTTT
v_call: TRBV7-9
j_call: TRBJ1-3
clone_size: few
d_call: .

cdr3_aa: CASSFLSGLSNQPQHF
cdr3_nt: TGTGCCAGCAGTTTTTTGTCAGGTCTTAGCAATCAGCCCCAGCATTTT
v_call: TRBV12-3/TRBV12-4
j_call: TRBJ1-5
clone_size: many
d_call: .

cdr3_aa: CASSLLAGPNTGELFF
cdr3_nt: TGCGCCAGCAGCTTGCTAGCGGGGCCAAACACCGGGGAGCTGTTTTTT
v_call: TRBV5-1
j_call: TRBJ2-2
clone_size: many
d_call: TRBD2

cdr3_aa: CASSPPGGAGDTQYF
cdr3_nt: TGTGCCAGCAGCCCCCCCGGGGGGGCTGGAGATACGCAGTATTTT
v_call: TRBV12-3/TRBV12-4
j_call: TRBJ2-3
clone_size: few
d_call: TRBD2